The next 13 T cell receptor beta chains were all read from a single sample in a study of blood T cell repertoires in COVID-19 (dated by TCRdb to 2018 to 2020). Receptor amplification or capture employed the immunoSEQ multiplex PCR assay. Held by TCRdb, this immuneACCESS table contains in-frame sequences only and omits some clones. Under half of the omission traces to an unresolved V gene where checked; the cause of the rest is unknown. Counted in this sample were approximately 260,000 clones; over 80% of them appeared once. The ten largest clones take up 3.5% to 5.5% of the sample. Sequencing was done on a sample of peripheral blood. The receptors were sampled from a man in his 60s who had recovered from COVID-19.

CDR3 in amino acids: CASSSRDRYQPQHF. As DNA, the CDR3 is TGTGCCAGCAGTTCCCGGGACAGGTACCAGCCCCAGCATTTT. This rearrangement joins TRBV28 to TRBJ1-5; 8 bases match TRBD1. Trimming removed 4 bases from V and 7 bases from J; junction bases left unmatched: 6. Germline CDR1 MDHEN, CDR2 SYDVKM. The CDR3 contains 14 residues. Combining the CDR3 with reference TRBV28 and TRBJ1-5 gives the whole variable domain DVKVTQSSRYLVKRTGEKVFLECVQDMDHENMFWYRQDPGLGLRLIYFSYDVKMKEKGDIPEGYSVSREKKERFSLILESASTNQTSMYLCASSSRDRYQPQHFGDGTRLSIL.

In DNA form, the CDR3 reads TGCGCCAGCAGCCAAGAAGGGAGCTCTGGGGCCAACGTCCTGACTTTC. Translated, it gives CASSQEGSSGANVLTF. The chain recombines TRBV4-1 with TRBJ2-6; tentatively, D is TRBD2 (5 bases). V shed 0 bases and J shed 0 bases, with 6 bases lying between them. Germline V CDR1 and CDR2: MGHRA, YSYEKL. The CDR3 totals 16 residues.

V gene TRBV28 combines with J gene TRBJ2-5; D is possibly TRBD1 (5 bases). Germline V CDR1 and CDR2: MDHEN, SYDVKM. The CDR3 is 14 amino acids. Trimming took off 3 bases at V and 5 bases at J, with 13 bases between the two ends. Written as DNA, the CDR3 is TGTGCCAGCAGTTTGCAGGGCCTCCAGGAGACCCAGTACTTC. It codes for CASSLQGLQETQYF.

The table lists this clone with a count of one. V and J are TRBV6-6 and TRBJ2-7; 13 nucleotides agree with TRBD2. J lost 10 bases, V lost 6 bases, and 6 bases had no gene match. CDR1 and CDR2 (germline): MNHNY, SVGAGI (reference sequence). The CDR3 consists of 13 residues. The CDR3 is CASRPGLAGEQYF. CDR3 coding DNA: TGTGCCAGCAGGCCCGGACTAGCGGGAGAACAGTACTTC.

The J gene is TRBJ1-1, the V gene TRBV7-9, with 7 positions matching TRBD1. This CDR3 is 15 amino acids long. CDR1 is SEHNR and CDR2 is FQNEAQ in the germline V gene (reference sequence). J was trimmed by 5 bases and V by 6 bases; bases with no gene match: 12. Here the CDR3 DNA reads TGTGCCAGCAGTTATAAGACAGGGCTTCCTACTGAAGCTTTCTTT. Its protein product is CASSYKTGLPTEAFF.

The chain links TRBV6-5 to TRBJ2-7; 7 positions match TRBD1. There are 14 residues in the CDR3. V lost 1 base and J lost 7; bases outside the gene matches: 7. CDR1 and CDR2 (germline): MNHEY, SVGAGI. This CDR3 reads CASSYFTGDGEQYF. The CDR3 DNA is TGTGCCAGCAGTTACTTCACAGGGGATGGAGAGCAGTACTTC.

V is TRBV21-1 and J is TRBJ2-1; TRBD2 is the table's D call, not checked against the DNA. TRBV21-1 is assigned pseudogene status. This CDR3 has 16 residues. The CDR3 loop reads CASAAGGPSGWNEQFF. CDR3 nucleotides: TGTGCCAGCGCGGCGGGTGGTCCCAGTGGGTGGAATGAGCAGTTCTTC.

The V gene is TRBV30, the J gene TRBJ2-5; weak D call: TRBD2 (5 bases). CDR3 length equals 13 residues. Trimming left V 4 bases short and J 7 bases short, with 16 bases between. Germline-derived CDR1 and CDR2 are GTSNPN and SVGIG (reference sequence). The CDR3 DNA reads TGTGCCTGGACCGGGCCAGCAGGAGGGACCCAGTACTTC. Translation gives CAWTGPAGGTQYF.

The CDR3 sequence: CATSDSEGATDTQYF. The CDR3 DNA follows: TGTGCCACCAGTGATTCGGAGGGTGCCACAGATACGCAGTATTTT. This chain joins TRBV24-1 and TRBJ2-3, with TRBD2 as a possible D gene (6 bases). V lost 2 bases, J lost 2 bases, and 10 bases lay in between. The CDR3 runs 15 residues. In germline, CDR1 is KGHDR, CDR2 SFDVKD.

The chain couples TRBV19 to TRBJ1-1; TRBD1 might be the D (5 bases). This CDR3 region has 13 residues. V lost 6 bases to trimming and J lost 5 bases, with 13 bases between them. From germline, CDR1 is LNHDA and CDR2 SQIVND (reference sequence). CDR3 region: CASSGTRQTEAFF. CDR3 nucleotide sequence: TGTGCCAGTAGCGGAACCCGACAGACTGAAGCTTTCTTT. The whole variable domain, filled in from reference TRBV19 and TRBJ1-1, reads DGGITQSPKYLFRKEGQNVTLSCEQNLNHDAMYWYRQDPGQGLRLIYYSQIVNDFQKGDIAEGYSVSREKKESFPLTVTSAQKNPTAFYLCASSGTRQTEAFFGQGTRLTVV.

The chain has TRBV30 and TRBJ1-1; D is unclear. Germline V gives CDR1 GTSNPN, CDR2 SVGIG (reference sequence). The CDR3 spans 13 residues. V lost 5 bases and J lost 1, with 11 bases in between. The CDR3 DNA is TGTGCCTGGTGCGTCGACAAGAACACTGAAGCTTTCTTT. It specifies CAWCVDKNTEAFF.

The DNA for the CDR3 is TGTGCCGCAGGGTCATGGGGGCGCAATCAGCCCCAGCATTTT. This gives the protein CAAGSWGRNQPQHF. The genes are TRBV6-5 and TRBJ1-5, with D perhaps matching TRBD1 (6 bases). Trimming removed 11 bases from V and 2 bases from J, with 16 bases in between. CDR3 length: 14 residues. In germline, CDR1 is MNHEY, CDR2 SVGAGI.

This rearrangement joins TRBV12-3 or TRBV12-4 to TRBJ1-1; a weak D match, TRBD1 (5 bases). Deletions cut 4 bases from V and 6 bases from J, with 12 bases between. There are 13 residues in the CDR3. The CDR3 nucleotides read TGTGCCAGCAGTTCCCCCGGGACTTCTGAAGCTTTCTTT. Protein product: CASSSPGTSEAFF.